This T cell receptor (beta chain) was obtained from a study of cytomegalovirus exposure and HLA in healthy donors. Researchers ran the PCR with 60 Vbeta and 13 Jbeta primers. The assay was immunoSEQ multiplex PCR, and TCRdb's table has in-frame clones only and misses some. This repertoire includes more than 100,000 clones. The sample taken for sequencing was PBMCs. The receptor's source is a man aged 18 to 35 in good health and CMV-seronegative.

The CDR3 DNA sequence: TGTGCCAGCAGCCCGATGGGACTAGCGGGGGGGCTAGGCGAGCAGTACTTC. Protein sequence: CASSPMGLAGGLGEQYF. J is TRBJ2-7 and V is TRBV7-9; 16 bases are a match to TRBD2. Per germline, CDR1 SEHNR and CDR2 FQNEAQ (reference sequence). The V segment lost 5 bases and the J segment 6 bases; nucleotides outside the gene matches: 10. CDR3 size: 17 residues.